This T cell receptor beta chain was recovered during a study of T cells in Graves' hyperthyroidism and ophthalmopathy. V shed 3 bases and J shed 3 bases, with 12 bases lying between them. The CDR3 is 13 amino acids. Germline CDR1 DFQATT, CDR2 SNEGSKA (reference sequence). In this sample, this clonotype turned up a few times. TCR beta CDR3 region amplification was performed from RNA transcripts. HTBI primers were the set used in a first-round RT-PCR of the TCR CDR3. TCRdb re-called the multiplex PCR reads through MiXCR, storing one row per CDR3 protein. This table holds some 460,000 distinct CDR3 sequences, approximately 14% found once.

Source material: blood. This TCR derives from a woman younger than 30 with Graves' hyperthyroidism. The chain couples TRBV20-1 to TRBJ2-7; D gene uncertain. CDR3 amino acids: CSASGLDGYEQYF. CDR3 DNA sequence: TGCAGTGCTAGTGGTCTAGATGGCTACGAGCAGTACTTC.